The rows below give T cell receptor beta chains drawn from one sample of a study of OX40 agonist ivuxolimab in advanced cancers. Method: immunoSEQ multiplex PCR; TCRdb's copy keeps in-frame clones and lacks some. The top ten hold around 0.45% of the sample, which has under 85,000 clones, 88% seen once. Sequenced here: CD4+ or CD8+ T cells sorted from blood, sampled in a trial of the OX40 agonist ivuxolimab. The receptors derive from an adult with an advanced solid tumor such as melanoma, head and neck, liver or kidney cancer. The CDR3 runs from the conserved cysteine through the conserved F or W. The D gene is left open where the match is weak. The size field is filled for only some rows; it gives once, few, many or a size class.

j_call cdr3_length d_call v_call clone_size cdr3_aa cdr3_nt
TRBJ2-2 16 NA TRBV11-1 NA CASSPSVVGNTGELFF TGTGCCAGCAGCCCGTCTGTGGTGGGGAACACCGGGGAGCTGTTTTTT
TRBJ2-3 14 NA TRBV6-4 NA CASSDGTNTDTQYF TGTGCCAGCAGTGACGGGACCAACACAGATACGCAGTATTTT
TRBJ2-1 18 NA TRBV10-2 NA CASSGDRGSRNSYNEQFF TGCGCCAGCAGTGGAGATCGGGGCTCCCGAAACTCCTACAATGAGCAGTTCTTC
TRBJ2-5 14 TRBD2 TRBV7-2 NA CASTPSGGQETQYF TGTGCCAGCACACCGTCGGGGGGACAAGAGACCCAGTACTTC
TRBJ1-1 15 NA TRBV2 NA CASSYLTAVVTEAFF TGTGCCAGCAGCTACCTCACAGCGGTGGTCACTGAAGCTTTCTTT
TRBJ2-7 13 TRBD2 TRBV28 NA CASGLAGWYEQYF TGTGCCAGCGGGCTAGCGGGGTGGTACGAGCAGTACTTC
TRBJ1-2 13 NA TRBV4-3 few CASSQDPGRGYTF TGCGCCAGCAGCCAAGATCCTGGCCGTGGCTACACCTTC
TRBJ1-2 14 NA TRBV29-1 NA CSVVTLSGPYGYTF TGCAGCGTAGTGACACTCTCTGGGCCTTATGGCTACACCTTC
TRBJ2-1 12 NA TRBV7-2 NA CASSTDVNEQFF TGTGCCAGCAGCACTGACGTGAATGAGCAGTTCTTC
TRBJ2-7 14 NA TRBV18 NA CASSPRTASYEQYF TGTGCCAGCTCACCAAGGACAGCCTCCTACGAGCAGTACTTC
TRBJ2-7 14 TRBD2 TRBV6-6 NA CASSPPGLGGGQYF TGTGCCAGCAGTCCCCCGGGACTAGGGGGGGGGCAGTACTTC
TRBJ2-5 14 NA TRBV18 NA CASSPVTSRETQYF TGTGCCAGCTCACCAGTAACTAGCCGGGAGACCCAGTACTTC
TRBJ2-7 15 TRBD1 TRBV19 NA CASSIVGQGSYEQYF TGTGCCAGTAGTATTGTGGGACAGGGGTCCTACGAGCAGTACTTC
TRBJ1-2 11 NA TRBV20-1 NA CSAGDRTRRIF TGCAGTGCTGGAGACAGGACGCGGCGGATCTTC
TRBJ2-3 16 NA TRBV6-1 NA CASSGPTVTRADTQYF TGTGCCAGCAGTGGTCCGACCGTTACCCGCGCAGATACGCAGTATTTT
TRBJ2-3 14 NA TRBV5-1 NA CASSSLGGTDTQYF TGCGCCAGCAGCTCTCTCGGGGGCACAGATACGCAGTATTTT
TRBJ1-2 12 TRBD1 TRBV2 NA CASRGTGDGYTF TGTGCCAGCAGGGGGACAGGCGACGGCTACACCTTC
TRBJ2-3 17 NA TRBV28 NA CASSSLGVAASTDTQYF TGTGCCAGCAGTTCCCTGGGGGTAGCGGCTAGCACAGATACGCAGTATTTT
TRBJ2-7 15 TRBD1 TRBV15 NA CATSRQGTGFGEQYF TGTGCCACCAGCAGACAAGGGACAGGGTTTGGCGAGCAGTACTTC
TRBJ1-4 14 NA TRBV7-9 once CASSSRAGTEKLFF TGTGCCAGCAGCTCCAGGGCGGGCACTGAAAAACTGTTTTTT
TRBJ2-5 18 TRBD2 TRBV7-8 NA CASSLRTSGGLNQETQYF TGTGCCAGCAGCCTAAGGACTAGCGGGGGTTTGAATCAAGAGACCCAGTACTTC
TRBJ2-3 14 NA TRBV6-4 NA CASSVDGGTDTQYF TGTGCCAGCAGTGTTGACGGGGGTACAGATACGCAGTATTTT
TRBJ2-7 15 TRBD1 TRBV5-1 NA CASSPGQPSLYEQYF TGCGCCAGCAGCCCGGGACAGCCCAGCCTATACGAGCAGTACTTC
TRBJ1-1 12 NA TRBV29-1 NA CSVGDTGPGAFF TGCAGCGTGGGGGACACTGGTCCTGGGGCTTTCTTT
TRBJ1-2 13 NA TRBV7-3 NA CASSVHPSEGYTF TGTGCCAGCAGCGTCCACCCCTCTGAGGGCTACACCTTC
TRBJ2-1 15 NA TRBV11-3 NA CASSVPVGGHDEQFF TGTGCCAGCAGCGTACCAGTGGGGGGGCACGATGAGCAGTTCTTC
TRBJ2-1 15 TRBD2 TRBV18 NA CASSLLAGGHNEQFF TGTGCCAGCTCGCTCCTAGCGGGGGGTCACAATGAGCAGTTCTTC
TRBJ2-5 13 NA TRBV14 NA CASSQDWGETQYF TGTGCCAGCAGCCAAGACTGGGGAGAGACCCAGTACTTC
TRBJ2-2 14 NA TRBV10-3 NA CAISQTGDTGELFF TGTGCCATCAGCCAGACCGGGGACACCGGGGAGCTGTTTTTT
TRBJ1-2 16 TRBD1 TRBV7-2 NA CASSPPQTGVNYGYTF TGTGCCAGCAGCCCACCCCAGACAGGGGTTAACTATGGCTACACCTTC
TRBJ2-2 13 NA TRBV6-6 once CASSPDSSGELFF TGTGCCAGCAGTCCCGACTCCTCCGGGGAGCTGTTTTTT
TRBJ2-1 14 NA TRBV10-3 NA CAIGGGQGVNEQFF TGTGCCATAGGTGGGGGGCAAGGGGTGAATGAGCAGTTCTTC
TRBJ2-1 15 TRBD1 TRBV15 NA CATSRDGQGWNEQFF TGTGCCACCAGCAGGGATGGACAGGGTTGGAATGAGCAGTTCTTC
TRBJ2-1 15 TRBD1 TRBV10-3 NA CAISDPGQGYNEQFF TGTGCCATCAGCGATCCGGGACAGGGGTACAATGAGCAGTTCTTC
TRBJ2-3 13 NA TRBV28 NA CASSLFGTDTQYF TGTGCCAGCAGTTTATTCGGGACAGATACGCAGTATTTT
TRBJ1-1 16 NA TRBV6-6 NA CASSKASGGRPTGAFF TGTGCCAGCTCCAAAGCCTCGGGGGGACGGCCCACTGGAGCTTTCTTT
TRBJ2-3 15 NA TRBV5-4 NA CASNDRRVTTDTQYF TGTGCCAGCAACGACAGGAGGGTAACCACAGATACGCAGTATTTT
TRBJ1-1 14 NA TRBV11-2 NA CASSRTRGSAEAFF TGTGCCAGCAGCCGAACAAGAGGGTCGGCTGAAGCTTTCTTT
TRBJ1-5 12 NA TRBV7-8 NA CASSGIRQPQHF TGTGCCAGCAGCGGTATTCGTCAGCCCCAGCATTTT
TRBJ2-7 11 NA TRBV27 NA CASIPCGGQYF TGTGCCAGCATTCCGTGTGGGGGGCAGTACTTC
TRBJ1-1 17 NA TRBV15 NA CATSQNASPLPATEAFF TGTGCCACCAGCCAGAATGCTTCGCCTCTTCCCGCCACTGAAGCTTTCTTT
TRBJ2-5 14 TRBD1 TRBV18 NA CASSPSRTGEAQYF TGTGCCAGCTCACCTAGCCGGACAGGGGAGGCCCAGTACTTC
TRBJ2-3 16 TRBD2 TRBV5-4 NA CASSLNSGARTDTQYF TGTGCCAGCAGCTTAAATAGCGGGGCTCGCACAGATACGCAGTATTTT
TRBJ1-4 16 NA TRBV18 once CASSPGSQGYNEKLFF TGTGCCAGCTCACCCGGATCACAGGGTTACAATGAAAAACTGTTTTTT
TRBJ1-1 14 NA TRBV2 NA CASSPDGMNTEAFF TGTGCCAGCAGCCCAGACGGAATGAACACTGAAGCTTTCTTT
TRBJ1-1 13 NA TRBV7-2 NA CASSFRQNTEAFF TGTGCCAGCAGCTTCCGTCAGAACACTGAAGCTTTCTTT
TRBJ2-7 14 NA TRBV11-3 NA CASSLDTVDYEQYF TGTGCCAGTAGCTTAGATACAGTGGACTACGAGCAGTACTTC
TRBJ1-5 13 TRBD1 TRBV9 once CASSLTGGQPQHF TGTGCCAGCAGCCTAACAGGGGGTCAGCCCCAGCATTTT
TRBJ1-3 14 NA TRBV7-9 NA CASSLRGSGNTIYF TGTGCCAGCAGCTTGAGGGGGTCTGGAAACACCATATATTTT
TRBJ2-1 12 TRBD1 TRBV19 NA CASSVTGDEQFF TGTGCCAGTAGTGTTACAGGGGATGAGCAGTTCTTC
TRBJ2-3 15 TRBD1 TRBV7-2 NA CASSSRTGGADTQYF TGTGCCAGCAGCTCAAGGACAGGGGGTGCAGATACGCAGTATTTT
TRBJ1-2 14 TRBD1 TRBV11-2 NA CASSLGPGGDGYTF TGTGCCAGCAGCTTGGGTCCAGGGGGCGATGGCTACACCTTC